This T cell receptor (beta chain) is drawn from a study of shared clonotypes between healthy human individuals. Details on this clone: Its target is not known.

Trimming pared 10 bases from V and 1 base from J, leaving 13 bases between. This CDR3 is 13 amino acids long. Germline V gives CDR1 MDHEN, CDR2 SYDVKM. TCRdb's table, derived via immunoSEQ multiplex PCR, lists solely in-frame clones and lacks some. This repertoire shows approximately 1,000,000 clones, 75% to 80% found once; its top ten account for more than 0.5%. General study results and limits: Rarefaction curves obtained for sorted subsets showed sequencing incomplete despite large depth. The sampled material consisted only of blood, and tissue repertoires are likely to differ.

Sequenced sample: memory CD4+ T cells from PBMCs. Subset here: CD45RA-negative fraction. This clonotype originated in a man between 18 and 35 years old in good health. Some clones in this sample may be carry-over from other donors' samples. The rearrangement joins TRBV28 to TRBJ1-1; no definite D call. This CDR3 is CAIHRAENTEAFF. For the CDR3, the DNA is TGTGCCATTCATCGAGCAGAGAACACTGAAGCTTTCTTT.